This T cell receptor (beta chain) was identified in a study of post-analysis software for immune sequencing data. Study results and limitations: Four to six TRBV segments appeared more often in patients than in controls, and TRBV5-6, TRBV5-1 and TRBV20-1 were among these. Diversity measured as normalized Chao1 was significantly lower in multiple sclerosis patients than in controls.

The table lists this clonotype with a count of one. Its antigen is unknown. V lost 2 bases, J lost 2 bases, and 10 bases lay in between. The CDR3 covers 14 residues. The V gene's germline CDR1 is SNHLY and CDR2 FYNNEI. Sequencing libraries made from TCR beta cDNA carried unique molecular identifiers. TCRdb recomputed calls from the PCR reads with MiXCR, one row per CDR3 protein. The table includes hundreds of thousands of distinct CDR3 sequences, about 60% detected once. The gene calls are TRBV2 and TRBJ2-7; D is unclear. This TCR was sampled from a girl aged 2-15 years with multiple sclerosis. The sample taken for sequencing was blood. DNA of the CDR3: TGTGCCAGCAGTGAATTCGGCAGTACCTACGAGCAGTACTTC. It specifies CASSEFGSTYEQYF.